The rows below give T cell receptor beta chains drawn from one sample of a study of response to subunit inactivated influenza vaccine. TCRdb reprocessed the RT-PCR reads via MiXCR and lists one record per CDR3 protein. Among 150,000 to 200,000 distinct CDR3 sequences, 10% to 15% were seen once, and the ten largest hold about 29%. These data were likewise used in another study, on T cells expressing NK-cell markers.

The specimen was CD8+ T cells sorted from PBMCs, collected 11 to 12 days after vaccination. The receptor set was obtained from a man aged 50-60 years who received an inactivated influenza vaccine. The CDR3 runs from the conserved cysteine through the conserved F or W. The order of the fields is D gene, V gene, clone size, J gene, CDR3 DNA, CDR3 protein. D genes are given only for firm matches. The listing skips clone size in some rows; elsewhere it reads once, few, many or a size class.

d_gene: .; v_gene: TRBV6-1; abundance: .; j_gene: TRBJ1-4; CDR3nt: TGTGCCAGCAGATCAACAGGGAGGATTAATGAAAAACTGTTTTTT; CDR3aa: CASRSTGRINEKLFF
d_gene: .; v_gene: TRBV7-9; abundance: few; j_gene: TRBJ1-2; CDR3nt: TGTGCCAGCCGAAGCAGTCTTGAGGAAGGCTACACCTTC; CDR3aa: CASRSSLEEGYTF
d_gene: TRBD2; v_gene: TRBV7-6; abundance: .; j_gene: TRBJ2-7; CDR3nt: TGTGCCAGCAGCCCCTCAGCGGGACCTACCTACGAGCAGTACTTC; CDR3aa: CASSPSAGPTYEQYF
d_gene: .; v_gene: TRBV28; abundance: .; j_gene: TRBJ2-7; CDR3nt: TGTGCCAGCACCGGCCGTAATACCTACGAGCAGTACTTC; CDR3aa: CASTGRNTYEQYF
d_gene: .; v_gene: TRBV14; abundance: many; j_gene: TRBJ1-6; CDR3nt: TGTGCCAGCAGCCAAGATTATCAGTCCCCTAATTCACCCCTCCACTTT; CDR3aa: CASSQDYQSPNSPLHF
d_gene: .; v_gene: TRBV6-1; abundance: once; j_gene: TRBJ2-7; CDR3nt: TGTGCCAGCAGCACCTTCCCCCGGGGACCCACCTACGAGCAGTACTTC; CDR3aa: CASSTFPRGPTYEQYF
d_gene: TRBD1; v_gene: TRBV27; abundance: few; j_gene: TRBJ1-2; CDR3nt: TGTGCCAGCAGTCTCACGACAGGGGGCGTCTATGGCTACACCTTC; CDR3aa: CASSLTTGGVYGYTF
d_gene: .; v_gene: TRBV27; abundance: .; j_gene: TRBJ2-1; CDR3nt: TGTGCCAGCAGTTTTTCTCTGAACAATGAGCAGTTCTTC; CDR3aa: CASSFSLNNEQFF
d_gene: TRBD2; v_gene: TRBV7-9; abundance: .; j_gene: TRBJ2-1; CDR3nt: TGTGCCAGCAGCTTAAGCGGGAGTAATGATCAGTTCTTC; CDR3aa: CASSLSGSNDQFF
d_gene: TRBD2; v_gene: TRBV5-1; abundance: .; j_gene: TRBJ2-1; CDR3nt: TGCGCCAGCAGCCCGGGGGGAGGCGGGAAGGACAATGAGCAGTTCTTC; CDR3aa: CASSPGGGGKDNEQFF
d_gene: .; v_gene: TRBV6-5; abundance: many; j_gene: TRBJ2-7; CDR3nt: TGTGCCAGCAGTTATTCCGCCGGGGCGGGCGAGCAGTACTTC; CDR3aa: CASSYSAGAGEQYF
d_gene: TRBD2; v_gene: TRBV10-2; abundance: few; j_gene: TRBJ2-1; CDR3nt: TGCGCCAGCCGGAGCGGGGGGGCCTACAATGAGCAGTTCTTC; CDR3aa: CASRSGGAYNEQFF
d_gene: .; v_gene: TRBV18; abundance: .; j_gene: TRBJ1-5; CDR3nt: TGTGCCAGCTCACCGGCCGGGACCGCGGATCAGCCCCAGCATTTT; CDR3aa: CASSPAGTADQPQHF
d_gene: .; v_gene: TRBV6-6; abundance: .; j_gene: TRBJ2-7; CDR3nt: TGTGCCAGCAGTTACTCCGGGGCCCCCGAGTACTTC; CDR3aa: CASSYSGAPEYF
d_gene: .; v_gene: TRBV19; abundance: .; j_gene: TRBJ1-5; CDR3nt: TGTGCCAGTAGTATCGCAGAGCTTAATCAGCCCCAGCATTTT; CDR3aa: CASSIAELNQPQHF
d_gene: .; v_gene: TRBV20-1; abundance: few; j_gene: TRBJ1-2; CDR3nt: TGCAGTGGCCCCGACCGAACTACGAGCTATGGCTACACCTTC; CDR3aa: CSGPDRTTSYGYTF
d_gene: .; v_gene: TRBV6-5; abundance: .; j_gene: TRBJ2-5; CDR3nt: TGTGCCAGCGGTCGAGCAACGGAGACCCAGTACTTC; CDR3aa: CASGRATETQYF
d_gene: .; v_gene: TRBV4-1; abundance: few; j_gene: TRBJ1-6; CDR3nt: TGCGCCAGCAGCCAATCAGGGCTATTACTTGACAATAATTCACCCCTCCACTTT; CDR3aa: CASSQSGLLLDNNSPLHF
d_gene: TRBD1; v_gene: TRBV7-8; abundance: few; j_gene: TRBJ2-3; CDR3nt: TGTGCCAGCAGCACTGATGAACGGACAGGGGGCCCAGATACGCAGTATTTT; CDR3aa: CASSTDERTGGPDTQYF
d_gene: .; v_gene: TRBV28; abundance: few; j_gene: TRBJ2-5; CDR3nt: TGTGCCAGCAGTTTGTTAACACAGAAAGAGACCCAGTACTTC; CDR3aa: CASSLLTQKETQYF
d_gene: .; v_gene: TRBV4-3; abundance: few; j_gene: TRBJ2-4; CDR3nt: TGCGCCAGCAGCCTGAACCGGGGAGATGAAAACATTCAGTACTTC; CDR3aa: CASSLNRGDENIQYF
d_gene: .; v_gene: TRBV30; abundance: .; j_gene: TRBJ2-1; CDR3nt: TGTGCCTGGAGTGTACTGAGAGTACCCTCCTCCTACAATGAGCAGTTCTTC; CDR3aa: CAWSVLRVPSSYNEQFF
d_gene: .; v_gene: TRBV7-9; abundance: few; j_gene: TRBJ2-5; CDR3nt: TGTGCCAGCAGCTTAGTAGCAGAGCAAGAGACCCAGTACTTC; CDR3aa: CASSLVAEQETQYF
d_gene: .; v_gene: TRBV20-1; abundance: .; j_gene: TRBJ1-4; CDR3nt: TGCAGTGCTAGAGATGTGGCAACTAATGAAAAACTGTTTTTT; CDR3aa: CSARDVATNEKLFF
d_gene: TRBD1; v_gene: TRBV10-3; abundance: .; j_gene: TRBJ2-3; CDR3nt: TGTGCCATCGGGGACAGGGGCGATACGCAGTATTTT; CDR3aa: CAIGDRGDTQYF